Sequencing of this T cell receptor (beta chain) was carried out in a study of T cell repertoires in cytomegalovirus infection. This clonotype showed up just a few times. The antigen is undetermined. Germline V CDR1 and CDR2: SGHKS, YYEKEE (reference sequence). Trimming shortened V by 0 bases and J by 7 bases, and 13 bases separated the two germline ends. This CDR3 has 15 amino acids. TCRdb processed the reads anew with MiXCR; each CDR3 protein has one entry. The sample records about 770,000 distinct CDR3 sequences, approximately 32% being singletons. The sequences come from cultured CD8+ T cells from PBMCs, collected from culture after CMV antigen stimulation. The receptor was isolated from a human donor in good health (CMV status not recorded). Some clones in this sample may be carry-over from other donors' samples. This sequence joins TRBV5-5 and TRBJ2-2; perhaps TRBD1 as D (6 bases). The CDR3 loop reads CASSLDQGWSGELFF. The DNA for the CDR3 is TGTGCCAGCAGCTTGGATCAGGGGTGGAGCGGGGAGCTGTTTTTT.